This T cell receptor (beta chain) was identified in a study of T cell responses to AZD1222 COVID-19 vaccine. Regarding the study as a whole: Close to half of all spike-specific TCRs reportedly target regions of the variants that are unmutated. There were repertoire samples only from the period after the peak T cell response.

The assay was immunoSEQ multiplex PCR, and TCRdb's table has in-frame clones only and misses some. The sample contains fewer than 120,000 clones, over 75% of which appear only once. The sample holds a few counts of this clone. Its specificity is not known. Germline CDR1 reads LGHNA; CDR2 reads YSLEER. The CDR3 loop spans 16 amino acids. Trimming took 3 bases from V and 2 from J, leaving 16 bases between them. The source material was peripheral blood, sampled on day 0 of AZD1222 vaccination. The rearrangement uses TRBV4-3 and TRBJ1-2; D may be TRBD1 (6 bases). This TCR was sampled from an adult in good health. The CDR3 protein is CASSHDRSRGNYGYTF. DNA for the CDR3: TGCGCCAGCAGCCATGATAGATCGAGGGGGAACTATGGCTACACCTTC.